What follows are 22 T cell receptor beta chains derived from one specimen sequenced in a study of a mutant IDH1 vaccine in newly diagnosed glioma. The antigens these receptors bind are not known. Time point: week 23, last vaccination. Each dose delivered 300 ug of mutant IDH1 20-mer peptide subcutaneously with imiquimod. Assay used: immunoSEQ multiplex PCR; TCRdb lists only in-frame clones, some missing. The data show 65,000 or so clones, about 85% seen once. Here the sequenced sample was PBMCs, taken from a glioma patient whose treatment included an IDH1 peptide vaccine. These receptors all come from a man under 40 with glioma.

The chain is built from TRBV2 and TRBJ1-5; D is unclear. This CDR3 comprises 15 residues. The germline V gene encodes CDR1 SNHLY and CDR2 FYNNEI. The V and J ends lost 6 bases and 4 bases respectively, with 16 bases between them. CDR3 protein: CASRGRETGNQPQHF. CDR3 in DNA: TGTGCCAGCAGGGGGAGGGAGACCGGGAATCAGCCCCAGCATTTT. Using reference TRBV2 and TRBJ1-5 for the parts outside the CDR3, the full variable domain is EPEVTQTPSHQVTQMGQEVILRCVPISNHLYFYWYRQILGQKVEFLVSFYNNEISEKSEIFDDQFSVERPDGSNFTLKIRSTKLEDSAMYFCASRGRETGNQPQHFGDGTRLSIL.

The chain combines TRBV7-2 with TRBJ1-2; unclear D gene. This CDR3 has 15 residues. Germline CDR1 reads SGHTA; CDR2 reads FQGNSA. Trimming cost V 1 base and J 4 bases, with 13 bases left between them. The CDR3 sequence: CASSLGAQSTYGYTF. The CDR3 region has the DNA TGTGCCAGCAGCTTAGGAGCTCAGTCTACCTATGGCTACACCTTC.

The CDR3 DNA is TGCAGCGCCTGGGGGGACAGCTTGAACACTGAAGCTTTCTTT. Protein product: CSAWGDSLNTEAFF. V is TRBV29-1 and J is TRBJ1-1, with 7 bases fitting TRBD1. V dropped 7 bases and J dropped 0; count of bases not matched to a gene: 8. This CDR3 is built from 14 residues. Germline V gene lookup returns CDR1 SQVTM and CDR2 ANQGSEA.

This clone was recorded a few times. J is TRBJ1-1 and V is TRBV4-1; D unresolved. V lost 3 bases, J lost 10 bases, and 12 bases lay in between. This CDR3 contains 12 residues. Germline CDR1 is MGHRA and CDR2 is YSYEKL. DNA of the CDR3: TGCGCCAGCAGCCAGGAGCTCGGACGAGCTTTCTTT. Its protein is CASSQELGRAFF.

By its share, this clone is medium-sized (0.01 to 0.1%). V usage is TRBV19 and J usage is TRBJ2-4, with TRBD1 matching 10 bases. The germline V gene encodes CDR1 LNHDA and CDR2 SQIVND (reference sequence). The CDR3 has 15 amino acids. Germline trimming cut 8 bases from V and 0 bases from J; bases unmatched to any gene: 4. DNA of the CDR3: TGTGCCAGTCCAGACAGGGGGCTAGCCAAAAACATTCAGTACTTC. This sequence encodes CASPDRGLAKNIQYF.

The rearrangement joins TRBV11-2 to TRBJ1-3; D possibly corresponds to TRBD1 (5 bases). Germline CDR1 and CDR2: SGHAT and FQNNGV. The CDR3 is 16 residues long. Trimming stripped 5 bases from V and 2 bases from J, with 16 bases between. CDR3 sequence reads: CASSKSRGVPGNTIYF. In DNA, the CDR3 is TGTGCCAGCAGCAAAAGTCGAGGGGTTCCTGGAAACACCATATATTTT.

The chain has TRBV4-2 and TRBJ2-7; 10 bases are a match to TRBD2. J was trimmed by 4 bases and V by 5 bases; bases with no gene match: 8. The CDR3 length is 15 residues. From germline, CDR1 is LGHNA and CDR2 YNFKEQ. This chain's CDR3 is CASSAGGLASYEQYF. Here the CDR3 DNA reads TGTGCCAGCAGCGCCGGGGGACTAGCGAGTTACGAGCAGTACTTC.

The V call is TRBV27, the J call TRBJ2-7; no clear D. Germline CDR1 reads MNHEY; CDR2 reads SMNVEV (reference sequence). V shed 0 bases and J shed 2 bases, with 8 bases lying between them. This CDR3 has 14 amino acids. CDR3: CASSLSKVAYEQYF. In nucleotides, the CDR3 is TGTGCCAGCAGTTTATCCAAGGTAGCCTACGAGCAGTACTTC.

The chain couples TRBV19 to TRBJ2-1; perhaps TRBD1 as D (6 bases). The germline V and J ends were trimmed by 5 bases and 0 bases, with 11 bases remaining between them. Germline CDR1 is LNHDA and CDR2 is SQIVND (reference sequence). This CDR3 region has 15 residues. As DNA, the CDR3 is TGTGCCAGTAGTCTACAGGGAGACTCCTACAATGAGCAGTTCTTC. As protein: CASSLQGDSYNEQFF.

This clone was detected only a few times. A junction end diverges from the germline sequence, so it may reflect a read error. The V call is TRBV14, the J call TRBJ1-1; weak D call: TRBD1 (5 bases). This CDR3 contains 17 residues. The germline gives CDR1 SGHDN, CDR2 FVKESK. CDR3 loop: CASSRIGTWSMKTEAFF. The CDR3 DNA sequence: TGTGCCAGCAGCCGGATCGGGACCTGGAGTATGAAAACTGAAGCTTTCTTT.

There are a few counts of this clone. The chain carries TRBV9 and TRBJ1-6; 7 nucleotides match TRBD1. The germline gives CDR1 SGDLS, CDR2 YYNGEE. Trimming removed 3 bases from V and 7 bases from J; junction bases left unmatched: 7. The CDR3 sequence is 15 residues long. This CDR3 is CASSATGEGNSPLHF. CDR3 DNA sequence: TGTGCCAGCAGCGCTACAGGGGAAGGGAATTCACCCCTCCACTTT.

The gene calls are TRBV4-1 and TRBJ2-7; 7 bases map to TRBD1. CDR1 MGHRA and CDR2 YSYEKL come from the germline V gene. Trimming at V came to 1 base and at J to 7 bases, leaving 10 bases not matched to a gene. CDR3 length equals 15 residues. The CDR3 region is CASSQAISDRREQYF. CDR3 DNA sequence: TGCGCCAGCAGCCAAGCCATCTCGGACAGGAGAGAGCAGTACTTC.

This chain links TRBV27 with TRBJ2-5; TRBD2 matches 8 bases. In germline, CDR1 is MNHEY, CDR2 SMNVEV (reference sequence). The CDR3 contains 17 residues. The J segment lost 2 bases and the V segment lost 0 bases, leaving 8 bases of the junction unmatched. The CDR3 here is CASSLSLVSGAQETQYF. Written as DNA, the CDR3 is TGTGCCAGCAGTTTATCATTGGTTAGCGGGGCGCAAGAGACCCAGTACTTC.

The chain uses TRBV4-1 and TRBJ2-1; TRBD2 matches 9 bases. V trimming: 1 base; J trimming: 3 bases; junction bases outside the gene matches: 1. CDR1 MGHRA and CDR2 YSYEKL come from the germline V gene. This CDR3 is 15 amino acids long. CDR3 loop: CASSQGRGGYNEQFF. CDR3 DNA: TGCGCCAGCAGCCAAGGGCGGGGGGGCTACAATGAGCAGTTCTTC.

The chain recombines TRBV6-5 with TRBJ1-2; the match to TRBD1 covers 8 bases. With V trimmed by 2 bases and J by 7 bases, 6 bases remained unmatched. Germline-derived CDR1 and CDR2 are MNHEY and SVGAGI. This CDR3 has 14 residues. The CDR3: CASSYGQGLGGYTF. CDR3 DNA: TGTGCCAGCAGTTACGGACAGGGCCTGGGTGGCTACACCTTC.

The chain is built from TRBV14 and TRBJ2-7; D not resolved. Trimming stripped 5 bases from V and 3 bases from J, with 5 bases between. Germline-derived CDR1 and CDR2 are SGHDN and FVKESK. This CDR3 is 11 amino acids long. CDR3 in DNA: TGTGCCAGCAGCGCCCACTACGAGCAGTACTTC. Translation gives CASSAHYEQYF.

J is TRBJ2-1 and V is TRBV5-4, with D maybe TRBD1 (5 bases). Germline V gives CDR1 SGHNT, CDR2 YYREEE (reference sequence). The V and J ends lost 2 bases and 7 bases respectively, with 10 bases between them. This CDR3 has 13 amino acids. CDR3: CASSFREGNEQFF. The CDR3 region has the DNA TGTGCCAGCAGCTTCAGGGAAGGGAATGAGCAGTTCTTC.

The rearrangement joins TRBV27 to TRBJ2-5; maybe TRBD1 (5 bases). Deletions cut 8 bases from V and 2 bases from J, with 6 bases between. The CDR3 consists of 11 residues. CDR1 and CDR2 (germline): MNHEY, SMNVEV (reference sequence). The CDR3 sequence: CASGQQETQYF. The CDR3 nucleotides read TGTGCCAGCGGACAACAAGAGACCCAGTACTTC.

The CDR3, as DNA: TGTGCCAGCAGCTTAGCACAGGGTGTTAATTCACCCCTCCACTTT. Its translation is CASSLAQGVNSPLHF. The V and J genes are TRBV7-8 and TRBJ1-6; D possibly corresponds to TRBD1 (6 bases). Trimming cost V 0 bases and J 6 bases, with 9 bases left between them. CDR1 and CDR2 (germline): SGHVS, FQNEAQ. The CDR3 consists of 15 residues.

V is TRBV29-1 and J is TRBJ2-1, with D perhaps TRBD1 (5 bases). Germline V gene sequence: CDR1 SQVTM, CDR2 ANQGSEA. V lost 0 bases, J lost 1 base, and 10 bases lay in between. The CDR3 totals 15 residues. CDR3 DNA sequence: TGCAGCGTTGAAGATACTCAGGGTTCCTACAATGAGCAGTTCTTC. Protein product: CSVEDTQGSYNEQFF.

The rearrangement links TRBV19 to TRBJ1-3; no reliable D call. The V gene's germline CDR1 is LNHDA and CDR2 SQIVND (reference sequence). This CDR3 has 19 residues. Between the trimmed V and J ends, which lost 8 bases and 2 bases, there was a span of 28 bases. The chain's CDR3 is CASDGGGDDTLNPGNTIYF. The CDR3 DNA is TGTGCCAGTGATGGCGGTGGCGACGACACCCTCAATCCTGGAAACACCATATATTTT.

This chain's CDR3 is CASSLSPGSYGYTF. The CDR3 DNA reads as TGTGCCAGCAGCTTAAGCCCGGGGAGCTATGGCTACACCTTC. This rearrangement joins TRBV7-2 to TRBJ1-2; the D is unclear. This CDR3 is 14 amino acids long. Germline V gene lookup returns CDR1 SGHTA and CDR2 FQGNSA. The V end lost 2 bases, the J end lost 4 bases, and 11 bases lay between the germline ends. The full variable domain, completed using reference TRBV7-2 and TRBJ1-2, is GAGVSQSPSNKVTEKGKDVELRCDPISGHTALYWYRQSLGQGLEFLIYFQGNSAPDKSGLPSDRFSAERTGGSVSTLTIQRTQQEDSAVYLCASSLSPGSYGYTFGSGTRLTVV.